This T cell receptor beta chain was identified during a study of blood T cell repertoires in COVID-19. Overall study: Italy, Spain and the United States were the sources of the convalescent and acute COVID-19 samples. The analysed material was cDNA or gDNA that came from T cells, B-cell-depleted T cells, or PBMCs.

Germline CDR1 and CDR2: MGHRA and YSYEKL. The ends were cut back, 4 bases at V and 8 bases at J, with 17 bases in the middle. This CDR3 comprises 15 residues. Seattle participants joined during active infection and were tracked over time. In the study's own analysis: The assay estimated nucleated cells by amplifying reference gene primers. Sequenced by immunoSEQ multiplex PCR; TCRdb stores in-frame clones only, minus some. Clonal size and the V and J genes are those of that table, whereas D and trimming came from the DNA. The table shows roughly 250,000 clones, with 70% to 90% occurring only once. The sequenced sample was peripheral blood. The rearrangement uses TRBV4-1 and TRBJ1-4, with D possibly being TRBD1 (5 bases). This receptor was taken from a human donor with COVID-19, enrolled during active disease. The donor label of this sample is uncertain. CDR3 region: CASSPLVGDSEKLFF. DNA for the CDR3: TGCGCCAGCAGCCCCCTCGTGGGGGACTCCGAAAAACTGTTTTTT.